This T cell receptor (beta chain) came from a study of T cells in Graves' hyperthyroidism and ophthalmopathy. About this clonotype: Its antigen is unknown.

Researchers amplified the TCR beta CDR3 regions from RNA transcripts. First-round RT-PCR targeting the TCR CDR3 was performed with the HTBI primer set. Each CDR3 protein is one row after TCRdb ran MiXCR on the multiplex PCR reads. There are hundreds of thousands of distinct CDR3 sequences in the sample; about 22% occur only once, and less than 65% lies in the top ten. Fresh 10 ml peripheral blood yielded PBMCs. Study results and limitations: Appearing also in blood were most of the thyroid clonotypes expanded above 0.001.

The receptor was isolated from a woman between 65 and 79 years old with Graves' ophthalmopathy. What was sequenced was blood.

The CDR3 sequence is CASSKGQGNYGYTF. The CDR3 DNA sequence: TGTGCCAGCAGCAAGGGACAGGGAAACTATGGCTACACCTTC. The chain recombines TRBV2 with TRBJ1-2; 9 bases match TRBD1. V lost 6 bases to trimming and J lost 2 bases; unmatched junction nucleotides: 4. CDR3 length equals 14 residues. CDR1 SNHLY and CDR2 FYNNEI come from the germline V gene.